This T cell receptor beta chain was found in a study of blood T cell repertoires in COVID-19. At the level of the study: Sites in the United States, Italy and Spain provided acute and convalescent COVID-19 samples. Sources were T cells, B-cell-depleted T cells, or PBMCs; the material itself was cDNA or gDNA.

Participants were placed into cohorts based on the clinical history they reported. As originally analysed: The authors estimated nucleated cell counts from reference gene primer amplification. Repertoires were generated with immunoSEQ multiplex PCR, while TCRdb's copy carries only in-frame clones and drops some. V and J calls and clone size are those listed in that table; D and trimming were worked out from the DNA. The sample comprises some 250,000 clones, 80% to 90% of which are singletons, and under 2.5% rests with the top ten. This clone was detected only a few times. Germline-derived CDR1 and CDR2 are LNHDA and SQIVND (reference sequence). The CDR3 runs to 17 residues. V lost 3 bases, J lost 0 bases, and 12 bases lay in between.

The sample comprised PBMCs or T cells enriched from blood (not recorded which). This TCR was sampled from a woman aged 50 to 65 who had recovered from COVID-19. The gene calls are TRBV19 and TRBJ2-6, with a tentative D call TRBD1 (6 bases). CDR3 region: CASSMGAGYSGANVLTF. The CDR3, as DNA: TGTGCCAGTAGTATGGGGGCCGGATACTCTGGGGCCAACGTCCTGACTTTC.